The 6 T cell receptor beta chains given below trace back to one sample, sequenced in a study of blood T cell repertoires in COVID-19. Only in-frame clones appear in the TCRdb table, and some are missing; sequencing was by immunoSEQ multiplex PCR. The data contain under 200,000 clones, around 87% of them singletons. Specimen: peripheral blood. The origin of the receptors is a woman aged 80 or over in a cohort sampled during active or convalescent COVID-19.

The CDR3 region is CASSWEQGLTEAFF. The DNA of the CDR3 is TGTGCCAGCAGCTGGGAACAGGGGCTCACTGAAGCTTTCTTT. The genes are TRBV5-6 and TRBJ1-1; 7 bases are shared with TRBD1. Trimming removed 3 bases from V and 4 bases from J; junction bases left unmatched: 6. The CDR3 is 14 residues long. Germline loops: CDR1 SGHDT, CDR2 YYEEEE.

The genes are TRBV5-1 and TRBJ2-7, with a possible D match to TRBD2 (6 bases). The CDR3 covers 15 residues. Between the trimmed V and J ends, which lost 1 base and 4 bases, there was a span of 15 bases. Germline loops: CDR1 SGHRS, CDR2 YFSETQ. The CDR3 DNA reads TGCGCCAGCAGCTTGTATAGCGGTTTTATGTACGAGCAGTACTTC. Protein: CASSLYSGFMYEQYF.

V usage is TRBV11-2 and J usage is TRBJ2-3; 12 nucleotides match TRBD2. V lost 5 bases, J lost 5 bases, and 8 bases stayed unmatched. The germline gives CDR1 SGHAT, CDR2 FQNNGV. This CDR3 has 16 residues. The CDR3 coding sequence is TGTGCCAGCAGCCCCTCCCTAGCGGGGGGGATAGATACGCAGTATTTT. It translates to CASSPSLAGGIDTQYF. The whole variable domain, filled in from reference TRBV11-2 and TRBJ2-3, reads EAGVAQSPRYKIIEKRQSVAFWCNPISGHATLYWYQQILGQGPKLLIQFQNNGVVDDSQLPKDRFSAERLKGVDSTLKIQPAKLEDSAVYLCASSPSLAGGIDTQYFGPGTRLTVL.

The CDR3 sequence: CSVTGLASDEQFF. Written as DNA, the CDR3 is TGCAGCGTTACGGGACTAGCGTCAGATGAGCAGTTCTTC. The chain couples TRBV29-1 to TRBJ2-1; 10 nucleotides agree with TRBD2. There are 13 residues in the CDR3. Germline values: CDR1 SQVTM, CDR2 ANQGSEA. V lost 5 bases to trimming and J lost 8 bases; unmatched junction nucleotides: 6.

The chain links TRBV28 to TRBJ1-1; D unclear. The CDR3 totals 12 residues. The V gene's germline CDR1 is MDHEN and CDR2 SYDVKM. Trimming removed 2 bases at V and 6 bases at J, with 7 bases between. CDR3 nucleotide sequence: TGTGCCAGCAGTTTACTTCGTGCTGAAGCTTTCTTT. This codes for CASSLLRAEAFF.

The chain couples TRBV11-3 to TRBJ2-5; 8 bases map to TRBD2. The germline V gene encodes CDR1 SGHNT and CDR2 YENEEA. There are 14 residues in the CDR3. V shed 3 bases, J shed 5 bases, and the junction held 5 bases outside the gene matches. CDR3 sequence reads: CASSLLLAVETQYF. Here the CDR3 DNA reads TGTGCCAGCAGCTTGTTACTAGCGGTGGAGACCCAGTACTTC.